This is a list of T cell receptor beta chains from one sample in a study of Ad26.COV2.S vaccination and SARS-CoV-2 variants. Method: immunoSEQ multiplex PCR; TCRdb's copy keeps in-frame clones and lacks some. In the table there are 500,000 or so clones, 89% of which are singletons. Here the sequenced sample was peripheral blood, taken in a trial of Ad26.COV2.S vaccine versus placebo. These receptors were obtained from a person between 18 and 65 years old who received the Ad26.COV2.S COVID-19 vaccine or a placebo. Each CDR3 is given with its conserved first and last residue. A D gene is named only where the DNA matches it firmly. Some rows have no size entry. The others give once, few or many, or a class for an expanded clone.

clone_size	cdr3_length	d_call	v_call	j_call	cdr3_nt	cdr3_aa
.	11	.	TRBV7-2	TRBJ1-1	TGTGCCAGCAGCCCCCAAGGCGAAGCTTTCTTT	CASSPQGEAFF
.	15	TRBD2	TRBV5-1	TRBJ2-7	TGCGCCAGCAGCTTGGGACTAGCGGGATTATACGAGCAGTACTTC	CASSLGLAGLYEQYF
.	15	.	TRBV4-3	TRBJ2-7	TGCGCCAGCAGCCAAGATGGCCCTCAGAACTACGAGCAGTACTTC	CASSQDGPQNYEQYF
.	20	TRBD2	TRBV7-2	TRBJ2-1	TGTGCCAGCAGCTTAGCGCGGGTGACTAGCGGGAAGAGCTCCTACAATGAGCAGTTCTTC	CASSLARVTSGKSSYNEQFF
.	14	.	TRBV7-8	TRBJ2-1	TGTGCCAGCAGCTTTTCGGCAGGGGGGATTGAGCAGTTCTTC	CASSFSAGGIEQFF
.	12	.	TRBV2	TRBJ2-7	TGTGCCAGCAGTGAACAGGCCTACGAGCAGTACTTC	CASSEQAYEQYF
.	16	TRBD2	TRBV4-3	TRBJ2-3	TGCGCCAGCAGCCAATCAAGCGGGGGGAGGACAGATACGCAGTATTTT	CASSQSSGGRTDTQYF
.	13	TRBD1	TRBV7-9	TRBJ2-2	TGTGCCAGCGGACAGGGCTTGACCGGGGAGCTGTTTTTT	CASGQGLTGELFF
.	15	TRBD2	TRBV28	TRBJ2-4	TGTGCCAGCAGCCCGGGGGGAGCGGGAGGACACATTCAGTACTTC	CASSPGGAGGHIQYF
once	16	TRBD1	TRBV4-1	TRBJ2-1	TGCGCCAGCAGCCCCCGTTTAGGACAGGTATTCTATGAGCAGTTCTTC	CASSPRLGQVFYEQFF